This TCR beta chain was retrieved from a study of CD8 T cells in Susac syndrome. TEMRA cells were enriched by FACS, and CD4+ and CD8+ T cells were negatively isolated. CDR1 is DFQATT, CDR2 SNEGSKA, per germline (reference sequence). Trimming removed 1 base at V and 3 bases at J, with 9 bases between. This CDR3 is built from 13 residues. After extraction with the RNeasy kit, about 0.45 to 1 ug of the RNA was reverse transcribed using random hexamers. Amplification of TCR beta CDR3 spanned 54 Vbeta and 13 Jbeta via immunoSEQ multiplex PCR. In TCRdb, the immunoSEQ multiplex PCR reads were re-called with MiXCR into one record per CDR3 protein. This sample has under 200,000 distinct CDR3 sequences, with 85% to 95% found just once.

This receptor was taken from a human donor in good health. Sequenced sample: CD4+ T cells from PBMCs. The chain has TRBV20-1 and TRBJ1-2; no firm D call. The CDR3 DNA reads TGCAGTGCTAGAGGGACGGATGACTATGGCTACACCTTC. Amino acids: CSARGTDDYGYTF.